The 12 T cell receptor beta chains given below trace back to one sample, sequenced in a study of Graves' ophthalmopathy and Graves' hyperthyroidism. As the template, RNA transcripts were used to amplify TCR beta CDR3 regions. RT-PCR was first run with HTBI primers, then multiplex PCR in a second round. TCRdb reprocessed the multiplex PCR reads via MiXCR and lists one record per CDR3 protein. The sample yields 600,000 to 700,000 distinct CDR3 sequences, roughly 39% seen once. The sequencing sample was made of peripheral blood. These receptor sequences come from an adult man with Graves' ophthalmopathy.

V is TRBV25-1 and J is TRBJ1-2, with D tentatively TRBD1 (6 bases). Germline V gives CDR1 MGHDK, CDR2 SYGVNS. The V gene lost 5 bases and the J gene lost 5 bases, with 24 bases spanning the gap. This CDR3 comprises 17 residues. CDR3 in amino acids: CASSKSGGHPRDYGYTF. CDR3 bases: TGTGCCAGCAGTAAATCGGGGGGCCACCCTAGGGATTATGGCTACACCTTC.

This clonotype was seen ten or more times. The chain uses TRBV7-9 and TRBJ1-1, with 10 bases aligning to TRBD1. Germline V gene data show CDR1 as SEHNR and CDR2 as FQNEAQ (reference sequence). The V and J ends lost 5 bases and 2 bases, in that order; junction bases with no gene match: 5. CDR3 size: 15 residues. CDR3 coding DNA: TGTGCCAGCAGCCCAGGGACAGGGGTAAACACTGAAGCTTTCTTT. Amino acid sequence: CASSPGTGVNTEAFF.

This clonotype came up a few times. The chain carries TRBV20-1 and TRBJ1-4; weak D call: TRBD1 (6 bases). The CDR3 has 13 amino acids. Per germline, CDR1 DFQATT and CDR2 SNEGSKA (reference sequence). V was clipped by 6 bases and J by 4 bases, with 12 bases between them. The CDR3 DNA follows: TGCAGTGCAGTAAGGGGGGGTAATGAAAAACTGTTTTTT. Translated: CSAVRGGNEKLFF.

This clonotype was found many times. The chain links TRBV10-3 to TRBJ2-7, with a tentative D call TRBD1 (6 bases). Germline-derived CDR1 and CDR2 are ENHRY and SYGVKD. Trimming cost V 1 base and J 7 bases, with 26 bases left between them. CDR3 size: 18 residues. For the CDR3, the DNA is TGTGCCATCAGTGAGTTCAGGACAGAGGATCCTAAGAAGAGGGAGCAGTACTTC. As protein: CAISEFRTEDPKKREQYF.

This chain connects TRBV2 to TRBJ2-2; TRBD2 aligns across 9 bases. V dropped 10 bases and J dropped 7; count of bases not matched to a gene: 16. The CDR3 is 16 residues long. Germline values: CDR1 SNHLY, CDR2 FYNNEI. The CDR3 sequence is CATTKGSGRFGGELFF. The CDR3 DNA sequence: TGTGCCACCACCAAGGGGAGCGGGAGGTTTGGCGGGGAGCTGTTTTTT.

Remarks on this clonotype: This may come from a read error, since a much larger clone is one base off. This is likely a read error, given that the CDR3 carries no conserved phenylalanine or tryptophan at its end. The gene calls are TRBV11-2 and TRBJ1-6; 9 positions agree with TRBD1. Germline V CDR1 and CDR2: SGHAT, FQNNGV. This CDR3 is built from 15 residues. CDR3 amino acids: CASSIGTGPNSPLHL. The CDR3 DNA reads as TGCGCCAGCAGCATCGGGACAGGGCCGAATTCACCCCTCCACCTT.

In its sample, this clonotype was seen many times. The CDR3 DNA reads as TGTGCCAGCAGTGTAGCCGGGCGCGGTCAGCCCCAGCATTTT. This gives the protein CASSVAGRGQPQHF. The rearrangement uses TRBV25-1 and TRBJ1-5; D not resolved. The germline V gene has CDR1 MGHDK and CDR2 SYGVNS. This CDR3 spans 14 amino acids. V was clipped by 4 bases and J by 6 bases, with 13 bases between them.

The chain is built from TRBV7-2 and TRBJ1-5; a weak D match, TRBD1 (6 bases). CDR1 SGHTA and CDR2 FQGNSA come from the germline V gene. The CDR3 consists of 14 residues. The V and J ends lost 2 bases and 6 bases respectively, with 11 bases between them. The CDR3 DNA reads as TGTGCCAGCAGCTTAAGCACAGGGTTTCAGCCCCAGCATTTT. It encodes CASSLSTGFQPQHF. The full variable domain, its missing parts supplied by reference TRBV7-2 and TRBJ1-5, is GAGVSQSPSNKVTEKGKDVELRCDPISGHTALYWYRQSLGQGLEFLIYFQGNSAPDKSGLPSDRFSAERTGGSVSTLTIQRTQQEDSAVYLCASSLSTGFQPQHFGDGTRLSIL.

The rearrangement uses TRBV19 and TRBJ2-2; TRBD2 aligns across 10 bases. V gave up 1 base and J gave up 0 bases; unmatched junction bases: 5. CDR3 length: 18 amino acids. Germline V CDR1 and CDR2: LNHDA, SQIVND (reference sequence). The CDR3 DNA reads as TGTGCCAGTAGTATAGGGCTAGCGGGAGTTTCGAACACCGGGGAGCTGTTTTTT. It translates to CASSIGLAGVSNTGELFF.

The rearrangement links TRBV20-1 to TRBJ2-7, with 11 bases fitting TRBD2. The last part of the DNA fits TRBJ2-1 better; the J call may be wrong. CDR1 is DFQATT and CDR2 is SNEGSKA in the germline V gene (reference sequence). The CDR3 is 14 residues long. CDR3 residues: CSARERTSGNEQFF. For the CDR3, the DNA is TGCAGTGCTAGAGAACGGACTAGCGGGAATGAGCAGTTCTTC.

V gene TRBV6-6 combines with J gene TRBJ2-3; maybe TRBD2 (6 bases). The V end was cut by 10 bases, the J end by 1 base, with 12 bases between. CDR3 length: 13 amino acids. Germline V CDR1 and CDR2: MNHNY, SVGAGI (reference sequence). This chain's CDR3 is CATSGGGTDTQYF. The CDR3 DNA reads TGTGCCACCTCAGGAGGGGGCACAGATACGCAGTATTTT.

The chain uses TRBV19 and TRBJ2-5; 8 bases are a match to TRBD1. This CDR3 is 15 amino acids long. Germline CDR1 and CDR2: LNHDA and SQIVND (reference sequence). The trim removed 4 bases at V and 2 bases at J, leaving 6 bases unmatched. CDR3: CASSNVGTGQETQYF. Written as DNA, the CDR3 is TGTGCCAGTAGTAATGTTGGGACAGGTCAAGAGACCCAGTACTTC.